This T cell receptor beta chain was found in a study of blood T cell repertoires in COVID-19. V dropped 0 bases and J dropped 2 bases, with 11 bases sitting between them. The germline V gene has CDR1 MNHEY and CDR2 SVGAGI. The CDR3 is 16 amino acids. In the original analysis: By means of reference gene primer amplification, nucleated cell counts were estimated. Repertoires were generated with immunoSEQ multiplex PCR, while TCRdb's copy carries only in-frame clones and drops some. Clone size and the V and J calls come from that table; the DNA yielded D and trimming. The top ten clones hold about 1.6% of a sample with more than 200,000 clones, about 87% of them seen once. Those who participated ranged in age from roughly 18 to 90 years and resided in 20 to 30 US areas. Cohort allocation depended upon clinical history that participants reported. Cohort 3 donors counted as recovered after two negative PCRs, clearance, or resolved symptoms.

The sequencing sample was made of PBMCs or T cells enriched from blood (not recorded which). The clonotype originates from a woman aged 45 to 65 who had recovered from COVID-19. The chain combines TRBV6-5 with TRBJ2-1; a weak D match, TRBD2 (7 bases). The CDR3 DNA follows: TGTGCCAGCAGTTACTCGACGCGGGGGCCCTACAATGAGCAGTTCTTC. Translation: CASSYSTRGPYNEQFF.